This T cell receptor (beta chain) was identified in a study of blood T cell repertoires in COVID-19. TCRdb's copy holds only in-frame clones and misses some; the assay was immunoSEQ multiplex PCR. The sample lists roughly 250,000 clones, 75% to 95% occurring once. From germline, CDR1 is PRHDT and CDR2 FYEKMQ (reference sequence). Trimming left V 3 bases short and J 5 bases short, with 14 bases between. The CDR3 totals 14 residues. This clone has just one count. What was sequenced was peripheral blood. The receptor comes from a person aged 18 to 35 with COVID-19, enrolled during active disease. The chain couples TRBV13 to TRBJ2-7; D ambiguous. The CDR3 is CASSFFTSANEQYF. DNA of the CDR3: TGTGCCAGCAGCTTTTTCACCAGCGCGAACGAGCAGTACTTC.